This T cell receptor beta chain emerged from a study of T cell responses to AZD1222 COVID-19 vaccine. Study outcomes and limitations: Clonal diversity was possibly underestimated, and white British individuals and females predominated among donors.

Germline V gene sequence: CDR1 MGHRA, CDR2 YSYEKL. The CDR3 contains 16 residues. V was clipped by 1 base and J by 7 bases; unmatched bases: 9. Comments on this clone: The antigen is undetermined.

The method was immunoSEQ multiplex PCR; TCRdb's version includes in-frame clones alone and lacks a portion of them. The sample includes under 150,000 clones, about 90% of them seen just once. This receptor was taken from an adult who received the AZD1222 COVID-19 vaccine. The J gene is TRBJ2-2, the V gene TRBV4-1, with 7 bases identical to TRBD1. The sequencing here drew on peripheral blood, taken 28 days after the second AZD1222 dose. In DNA, the CDR3 is TGCGCCAGCAGCCAAGGCGAAGGGGGCCGAGTCGGGGAGCTGTTTTTT. Its protein product is CASSQGEGGRVGELFF.